Listed here are 13 T cell receptor beta chains from one sample, sequenced in a study of blood T cell repertoires in COVID-19. TCRdb's table, derived via immunoSEQ multiplex PCR, lists solely in-frame clones and lacks some. The data contain about 230,000 clones, 65% to 85% of them singletons. The sample was peripheral blood. The receptors were sampled from a man aged 40-49 years with acute or convalescent COVID-19.

The rearrangement uses TRBV5-4 and TRBJ2-3, with TRBD2 identical over 7 bases. The CDR3 covers 14 residues. V lost 4 bases, J lost 4 bases, and 6 bases stayed unmatched. Germline V gives CDR1 SGHNT, CDR2 YYREEE (reference sequence). CDR3 sequence reads: CASSQGGSSDTQYF. The CDR3, as DNA: TGTGCCAGCAGCCAGGGCGGGAGCTCAGATACGCAGTATTTT.

The chain couples TRBV18 to TRBJ2-2; weak D call: TRBD1 (6 bases). Germline assignment: CDR1 KGHSH and CDR2 LQKENI. The CDR3 spans 13 residues. Trimming pared 6 bases from V and 6 bases from J, leaving 11 bases between. The chain's CDR3 is CASSLGQSGELFF. The CDR3 coding sequence is TGTGCCAGCTCCCTCGGACAGTCCGGGGAGCTGTTTTTT.

Many counts were recorded for this clone. The chain is built from TRBV10-3 and TRBJ1-5, with D maybe TRBD1 (5 bases). V lost 10 bases and J 0 bases, leaving 16 bases between the germline ends. CDR3 length: 15 amino acids. The germline gives CDR1 ENHRY, CDR2 SYGVKD. CDR3 nucleotides: TGTGCCACCCACCGCGGGGCCGATAGCAATCAGCCCCAGCATTTT. It codes for CATHRGADSNQPQHF.

This chain links TRBV7-9 with TRBJ1-1; 8 positions match TRBD1. After removal of 5 bases from V and 4 bases from J, the junction contained 9 bases not matched to a gene. The CDR3 spans 15 residues. CDR1 and CDR2 from the germline V gene are SEHNR and FQNEAQ (reference sequence). Written as DNA, the CDR3 is TGTGCCAGCAGCCTCCTAGGACAGGGCGGCACTGAAGCTTTCTTT. This encodes CASSLLGQGGTEAFF.

The CDR3 loop reads CASRRVGTGLGDEKLFF. CDR3 bases: TGTGCCAGCAGGAGGGTCGGGACAGGGCTAGGAGATGAAAAACTGTTTTTT. The chain employs TRBV2 and TRBJ1-4, with TRBD1 matching over 9 bases. The germline V gene encodes CDR1 SNHLY and CDR2 FYNNEI. The ends lost 6 bases at V and 6 bases at J; junction bases unmatched: 14. The CDR3 is 17 amino acids.

The chain links TRBV6-1 to TRBJ2-7; 9 nucleotides line up with TRBD2. The CDR3 is made up of 14 amino acids. Germline CDR1 and CDR2: MNHNS and SASEGT. Trimming removed 2 bases from V and 4 bases from J; junction bases left unmatched: 3. The DNA of the CDR3 is TGTGCCAGCAGTGAATTAGCGGGAGCGTACGAGCAGTACTTC. It is translated as CASSELAGAYEQYF.

This sequence joins TRBV5-8 and TRBJ2-1; no reliable D call. V dropped 1 base and J dropped 5 bases, with 10 bases sitting between them. Germline V gives CDR1 SGHTS, CDR2 YDEGEE. This CDR3 comprises 14 residues. CDR3 coding DNA: TGTGCCAGCAGCTTGAACCCGGTAAACAATGAGCAGTTCTTC. Its translation: CASSLNPVNNEQFF.

This chain uses TRBV15 with TRBJ2-2, with 9 bases matching TRBD1. The CDR3 is made up of 15 amino acids. J gave up 6 bases and V 0 bases, and 2 bases lay outside the gene matches. CDR1 is LNHNV and CDR2 is YYDKDF in the germline V gene (reference sequence). CDR3 nucleotides: TGTGCCACCAGCAGAGATAGACAGGGGGCCGGGGAGCTGTTTTTT. Amino acid sequence: CATSRDRQGAGELFF.

The chain recombines TRBV18 with TRBJ1-2; TRBD1 might be the D (6 bases). CDR3 length: 13 residues. Germline CDR1 KGHSH, CDR2 LQKENI. V gave up 5 bases and J gave up 4 bases, with 11 bases separating them. For the CDR3, the DNA is TGTGCCAGCTCAACCATGGACAGCTATGGCTACACCTTC. This translates into CASSTMDSYGYTF.

J is TRBJ2-2 and V is TRBV12-3 or TRBV12-4, with D possibly TRBD1 on 5 matching bases. CDR3 size: 13 residues. V was pared by 3 bases and J by 7 bases, with 9 bases between. CDR3 DNA: TGTGCCAGCAGTTTCGTACAGGACGGGGAGCTGTTTTTT. It is translated as CASSFVQDGELFF.

This chain connects TRBV15 to TRBJ1-5, with no clear D. In germline, CDR1 is LNHNV, CDR2 YYDKDF (reference sequence). The CDR3 spans 15 residues. The V end lost 0 bases, the J end lost 8 bases, and 14 bases lay between the germline ends. CDR3: CATSRDTDGGEPQHF. The DNA of the CDR3 is TGTGCCACCAGCAGAGATACGGACGGCGGGGAGCCCCAGCATTTT.

The V call is TRBV7-9, the J call TRBJ2-7; D gene unclear. The germline V gene has CDR1 SEHNR and CDR2 FQNEAQ (reference sequence). Trimming took off 5 bases at V and 2 bases at J, with 16 bases between the two ends. The CDR3 is made up of 15 amino acids. CDR3 amino acids: CASSRDSNPTYEQYF. The CDR3 region has the DNA TGTGCCAGCAGCCGCGACTCTAATCCCACCTACGAGCAGTACTTC.

This rearrangement joins TRBV19 to TRBJ1-1; D is ambiguous. The CDR3 has 15 residues. V lost 1 base, J lost 4 bases, and 13 bases lay in between. Per the germline V gene, CDR1 is LNHDA and CDR2 is SQIVND (reference sequence). The CDR3 reads CASSIGAVLGTEAFF. In DNA, the CDR3 is TGTGCCAGTAGTATAGGAGCGGTCCTGGGCACTGAAGCTTTCTTT.